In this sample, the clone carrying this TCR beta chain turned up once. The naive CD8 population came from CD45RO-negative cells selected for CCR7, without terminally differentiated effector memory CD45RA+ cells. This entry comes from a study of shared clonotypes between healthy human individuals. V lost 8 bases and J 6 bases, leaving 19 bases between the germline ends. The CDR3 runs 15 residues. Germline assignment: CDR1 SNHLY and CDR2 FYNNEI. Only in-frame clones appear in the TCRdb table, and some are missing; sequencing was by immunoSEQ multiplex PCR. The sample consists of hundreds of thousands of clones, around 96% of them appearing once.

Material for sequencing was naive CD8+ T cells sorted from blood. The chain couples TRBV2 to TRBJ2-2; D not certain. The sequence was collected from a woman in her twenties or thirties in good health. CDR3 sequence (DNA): TGTGCCAGCTCTGATTGGGGTAGTGGGGCCGGGGAGCTGTTTTTT. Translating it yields CASSDWGSGAGELFF.